Sequencing of this TCR beta chain was carried out in a study of blood T cell repertoires in COVID-19. Source study methods: Estimation of nucleated cell counts relied on the amplification of reference gene primers. The method was immunoSEQ multiplex PCR; TCRdb's version includes in-frame clones alone and lacks a portion of them. Clone size and the V and J calls come from that table; the DNA yielded D and trimming. The sample has under 450,000 clones; roughly 90% are singletons. Seattle participants joined during active infection and were tracked over time. Germline CDR1 is SGHTA and CDR2 is FQGNSA. This CDR3 is 14 amino acids long. V dropped 6 bases and J dropped 8; count of bases not matched to a gene: 12.

The source of this sequence is a woman between 40 and 50 years old with COVID-19, enrolled during active disease. This chain uses TRBV7-2 with TRBJ1-2; 7 nucleotides agree with TRBD1. Sequencing input: peripheral blood. DNA for the CDR3: TGTGCCAGCAGATTACAGGGGCCCGGACGCGGCTACACCTTC. It is translated as CASRLQGPGRGYTF.